The 24 T cell receptor beta chains below come from one sample, sequenced in a study of blood T cell repertoires in COVID-19. TCRdb's table, derived via immunoSEQ multiplex PCR, lists solely in-frame clones and lacks some. The table lists about 350,000 clones, more than 85% of them singletons. The sequencing input was PBMCs or T cells enriched from blood (not recorded which). Source of these receptors: a woman under 40 who had recovered from COVID-19.

This clone was detected a few times. V is TRBV4-1 and J is TRBJ2-7; D might be TRBD2 (5 bases). The germline CDR1 and CDR2 sequences are MGHRA and YSYEKL. V gave up 4 bases and J gave up 3 bases, with 19 bases separating them. The CDR3 spans 16 residues. The CDR3 reads CASSLNTAVNSYEQYF. CDR3 nucleotides: TGCGCCAGCAGCCTTAATACAGCGGTGAATAGCTACGAGCAGTACTTC.

J is TRBJ1-6 and V is TRBV19; D is perhaps TRBD1 (5 bases). This CDR3 contains 16 residues. Looked up from germline, CDR1 is LNHDA and CDR2 is SQIVND (reference sequence). Trimming removed 7 bases at V and 8 bases at J, with 21 bases between. CDR3 sequence (DNA): TGTGCCAGTACCACCACCGGGACTTCGGACCATTCACCCCTCCACTTT. The encoded protein is CASTTTGTSDHSPLHF.

The chain recombines TRBV30 with TRBJ1-2, with D tentatively TRBD1 (5 bases). The CDR3 runs to 11 residues. The V gene lost 8 bases and the J gene lost 4 bases, with 11 bases spanning the gap. The germline V gene has CDR1 GTSNPN and CDR2 SVGIG (reference sequence). CDR3 amino acids: CALGQGYGYTF. The DNA for the CDR3 is TGTGCCCTTGGACAAGGCTATGGCTACACCTTC.

The gene calls are TRBV3-1 (or the pseudogene TRBV3-2) and TRBJ2-5, with D perhaps TRBD1 (5 bases). The V end was cut by 0 bases, the J end by 4 bases, with 12 bases between. The germline V gene has CDR1 LGHDT and CDR2 YNNKEL (reference sequence). CDR3 size: 15 residues. CDR3 sequence: CASSQDAQGVETQYF. The CDR3 nucleotides read TGTGCCAGCAGCCAAGACGCCCAGGGTGTAGAGACCCAGTACTTC.

The J gene is TRBJ2-3, the V gene TRBV7-7; the D gene is possibly TRBD1 (5 bases). V was pared by 5 bases and J by 4 bases, with 16 bases between. The CDR3 totals 15 residues. CDR1 SSHAT and CDR2 FNYEAQ come from the germline V gene (reference sequence). The CDR3 is CASSRRTGDSDTQYF. The CDR3 DNA follows: TGTGCCAGCAGCAGACGAACAGGAGACTCAGATACGCAGTATTTT.

There are a few counts of this clone. At one boundary the junction diverges from the germline segment, which might be a read error. This chain joins TRBV9 and TRBJ1-2, with D maybe TRBD1 (5 bases). CDR1 is SGDLS and CDR2 is YYNGEE in the germline V gene. The CDR3 runs to 15 residues. The CDR3 loop reads CASSVTPGLLFPTSF. The DNA of the CDR3 is TGTGCCAGCAGCGTTACTCCGGGACTGCTGTTTCCCACATCCTTC.

The chain recombines TRBV7-9 with TRBJ2-3; unclear D gene. The CDR3 covers 15 residues. The ends were cut back, 1 base at V and 0 bases at J, with 8 bases in the middle. Germline assignment: CDR1 SEHNR and CDR2 FQNEAQ (reference sequence). The CDR3 nucleotides read TGTGCCAGCAGCTTAGGCCACGGTAGCACAGATACGCAGTATTTT. It encodes CASSLGHGSTDTQYF.

This CDR3 is CASSPGLSNEKLFF. Here the CDR3 DNA reads TGTGCCAGCTCACCGGGACTGAGTAATGAAAAACTGTTTTTT. The chain joins TRBV18 to TRBJ1-4; a possible D gene is TRBD1 (5 bases). Germline V lookup: CDR1 KGHSH, CDR2 LQKENI. With 3 bases removed from V and 4 bases from J, the gap between germline ends came to 9 bases. There are 14 residues in the CDR3.

The chain employs TRBV4-1 and TRBJ2-3, with 10 positions matching TRBD2. The CDR3 loop spans 16 amino acids. The germline V gene has CDR1 MGHRA and CDR2 YSYEKL. V was pared by 0 bases and J by 2 bases, with 2 bases of the junction left unmatched. As DNA, the CDR3 is TGCGCCAGCAGCCAAGATCTAGCGGGAGACACAGATACGCAGTATTTT. This codes for CASSQDLAGDTDTQYF.

A single count supports this clone. The chain links TRBV12-5 to TRBJ1-5; 7 bases are a match to TRBD1. Per germline, CDR1 LGHNT and CDR2 FRNRAP. V shed 1 base, J shed 0 bases, and the junction held 12 bases outside the gene matches. This CDR3 has 19 residues. In DNA, the CDR3 is TGTGCTAGTGGTTTGGCCGCAGGGGACAGACAGTATAGCAATCAGCCCCAGCATTTT. It translates to CASGLAAGDRQYSNQPQHF.

The J gene is TRBJ2-7, the V gene TRBV3-1 (or the pseudogene TRBV3-2), with 10 positions matching TRBD2. V lost 10 bases and J lost 6; bases outside the gene matches: 12. Per the germline V gene, CDR1 is LGHDT and CDR2 is YNNKEL (reference sequence). The length of the CDR3 is 14 residues. CDR3 region: CAKKRGGLPGEQYF. Here the CDR3 DNA reads TGTGCCAAAAAGCGGGGGGGCCTACCGGGCGAGCAGTACTTC.

V is TRBV5-8 and J is TRBJ1-4; no clear D gene. From germline, CDR1 is SGHTS and CDR2 YDEGEE. This CDR3 region has 14 residues. The V gene lost 5 bases and the J gene lost 7 bases, with 15 bases spanning the gap. As DNA, the CDR3 is TGTGCCAGCAGGCCGGGAGGGATCGGTGAAAAACTGTTTTTT. Its translation is CASRPGGIGEKLFF.

This clone was observed a handful of times. CDR3 in DNA: TGCGCCAGCAGCCAAGAAATGATAGTCGCAGATACGCAGTATTTT. Translation: CASSQEMIVADTQYF. V gene TRBV4-3 combines with J gene TRBJ2-3, with D unresolved. Trimming shortened V by 0 bases and J by 4 bases, and 11 bases separated the two germline ends. The germline V gene encodes CDR1 LGHNA and CDR2 YSLEER. The CDR3 sequence is 15 residues long.

This chain uses TRBV29-1 with TRBJ1-2; a weak D match, TRBD1 (5 bases). CDR3 length: 14 residues. Germline V gives CDR1 SQVTM, CDR2 ANQGSEA. Trimming shortened V by 7 bases and J by 5 bases, and 20 bases separated the two germline ends. The DNA for the CDR3 is TGCAGCGGTGGACCTTTGGGGGGTACTTATGGCTACACCTTC. This codes for CSGGPLGGTYGYTF.

The rearrangement uses TRBV6-5 and TRBJ1-1; D gene unclear. From germline, CDR1 is MNHEY and CDR2 SVGAGI. The CDR3 totals 13 residues. Trimming took 2 bases from V and 1 from J, leaving 5 bases between them. CDR3 amino acids: CASSYRQNTEAFF. CDR3 sequence (DNA): TGTGCCAGCAGTTACCGACAGAACACTGAAGCTTTCTTT.

This clone came up a few times. The V call is TRBV19, the J call TRBJ1-5; 7 bases line up with TRBD1. The germline gives CDR1 LNHDA, CDR2 SQIVND (reference sequence). The CDR3 sequence is 14 residues long. Unmatched junction bases numbered 8, after V lost 10 bases and J lost 2 bases. The CDR3 DNA reads as TGTGCCACAGAGGGGGCAACTGGCAATCAGCCCCAGCATTTT. This encodes CATEGATGNQPQHF.

The gene calls are TRBV14 and TRBJ2-1, with D unresolved. Germline V CDR1 and CDR2: SGHDN, FVKESK. Trimming pared 1 base from V and 10 bases from J, leaving 17 bases between. The CDR3 sequence is 15 residues long. The CDR3 loop is CASSQGAVDEWEQFF. The CDR3 DNA sequence: TGTGCCAGCAGCCAAGGGGCAGTGGATGAGTGGGAGCAGTTCTTC.

This sequence joins TRBV4-1 and TRBJ1-5; D might be TRBD1 (6 bases). CDR1 is MGHRA and CDR2 is YSYEKL in the germline V gene. The CDR3 sequence is 15 residues long. V lost 2 bases and J 3 bases, leaving 11 bases between the germline ends. Written as DNA, the CDR3 is TGCGCCAGCAGCCAATTAGGGGGGGACAATCAGCCCCAGCATTTT. Its translation: CASSQLGGDNQPQHF.

The chain is built from TRBV28 and TRBJ1-5, with D possibly TRBD1 on 6 matching bases. The CDR3 runs to 15 residues. Germline V gives CDR1 MDHEN, CDR2 SYDVKM. The V and J ends lost 5 bases and 4 bases respectively, with 15 bases between them. The chain's CDR3 is CASSRNRVGNQPQHF. CDR3 DNA: TGTGCCAGCAGTAGGAACAGGGTTGGGAATCAGCCCCAGCATTTT.

CDR3 region: CASRPSVGMNTEAFF. The CDR3 bases are TGTGCCAGCAGACCTTCCGTGGGCATGAACACTGAAGCTTTCTTT. The chain employs TRBV6-5 and TRBJ1-1; no firm D call. Trimming left V 6 bases short and J 0 bases short, with 14 bases between. This CDR3 region has 15 residues. Germline CDR1 reads MNHEY; CDR2 reads SVGAGI.

This clone was counted between two and nine times. The chain recombines TRBV11-2 with TRBJ2-1, with D possibly being TRBD2 (5 bases). V was trimmed by 6 bases and J by 2 bases, leaving 8 bases between them. The CDR3 consists of 13 residues. CDR1 SGHAT and CDR2 FQNNGV come from the germline V gene. The DNA of the CDR3 is TGTGCCAGCAGTTCTAGCACCTACAATGAGCAGTTCTTC. Translating it yields CASSSSTYNEQFF.

The chain recombines TRBV28 with TRBJ2-5; 8 bases line up with TRBD1. The germline V gene encodes CDR1 MDHEN and CDR2 SYDVKM. V shed 0 bases, J shed 5 bases, and the junction held 2 bases outside the gene matches. This CDR3 contains 14 residues. CDR3 DNA: TGTGCCAGCAGTTTATGGGACAGGGTTGAGACCCAGTACTTC. The encoded protein is CASSLWDRVETQYF.

V is TRBV7-2 and J is TRBJ1-2; 7 bases are shared with TRBD1. The CDR3 sequence is 13 residues long. Germline V gene lookup returns CDR1 SGHTA and CDR2 FQGNSA. V gave up 4 bases and J gave up 4 bases; unmatched junction bases: 3. The CDR3 DNA follows: TGTGCCAGCAGCTCCGGGGACAGCTATGGCTACACCTTC. It is translated as CASSSGDSYGYTF.

This clone has only one observation. The chain combines TRBV5-1 with TRBJ2-2; 9 bases match TRBD2. Looked up from germline, CDR1 is SGHRS and CDR2 is YFSETQ. CDR3 length: 14 amino acids. V lost 6 bases to trimming and J lost 6 bases; unmatched junction nucleotides: 6. CDR3 DNA sequence: TGCGCCAGCATGCGGGGGGGCGGACCCGGGGAGCTGTTTTTT. It codes for CASMRGGGPGELFF.